The 5 T cell receptor beta chains in this list originate from one sample, sequenced in a study of blood T cell repertoires in COVID-19. The repertoire was sequenced with immunoSEQ multiplex PCR; TCRdb's copy has only in-frame clones and lacks some. The table includes around 330,000 clones, roughly nine tenths detected once. The sample consisted of PBMCs or T cells enriched from blood (not recorded which). These TCRs come from a man in his 60s who had recovered from COVID-19.

The V call is TRBV7-9, the J call TRBJ2-1, with TRBD1 matching over 7 bases. Germline V gives CDR1 SEHNR, CDR2 FQNEAQ (reference sequence). V was clipped by 5 bases and J by 6 bases; unmatched bases: 7. This CDR3 has 14 residues. CDR3 DNA: TGTGCCAGCAGCCAGACAGGGATTAGCAATGAGCAGTTCTTC. Translating gives CASSQTGISNEQFF.

This sequence joins TRBV18 and TRBJ2-1; no reliable D call. The CDR3 consists of 14 residues. Germline V gene lookup returns CDR1 KGHSH and CDR2 LQKENI. Trimming took 3 bases from V and 3 from J, leaving 9 bases between them. The CDR3 spells CASSPPSVYNEQFF. CDR3 sequence (DNA): TGTGCCAGCTCACCCCCGAGTGTCTACAATGAGCAGTTCTTC.

The chain combines TRBV14 with TRBJ2-1; 9 bases match TRBD2. Germline values: CDR1 SGHDN, CDR2 FVKESK. The CDR3 has 15 amino acids. J lost 4 bases, V lost 7 bases, and 8 bases had no gene match. The CDR3 DNA sequence: TGTGCCAGCATTGGTCAAGCGGGAGGTTACAATGAGCAGTTCTTC. This sequence encodes CASIGQAGGYNEQFF.

The CDR3 protein is CASSLPGVNYGYTF. In DNA form, the CDR3 reads TGTGCCAGCAGCTTACCCGGGGTCAACTATGGCTACACCTTC. This sequence joins TRBV5-6 and TRBJ1-2; D unresolved. The CDR3 is 14 amino acids. Germline V gene data show CDR1 as SGHDT and CDR2 as YYEEEE. Trimming left V 2 bases short and J 2 bases short, with 10 bases between.

V is TRBV3-1 (or the pseudogene TRBV3-2) and J is TRBJ2-1; 7 bases map to TRBD1. Germline values: CDR1 LGHDT, CDR2 YNNKEL (reference sequence). The CDR3 spans 13 residues. V lost 6 bases to trimming and J lost 4 bases; unmatched junction nucleotides: 3. The CDR3 loop is CASSPDRYNEQFF. The CDR3 bases are TGTGCCAGCAGTCCGGACAGGTACAATGAGCAGTTCTTC.